The following is a T cell receptor beta chain sequence with its context. Its target is unknown. Each TCR beta library was made by quantitative 5'-RACE that incorporated molecular barcodes. TCRdb re-called the 5' RACE reads through MiXCR, storing one row per CDR3 protein. The sample lists about 390,000 distinct CDR3 sequences, 20% to 25% seen once, with approximately 15% in the top ten. The sample is drawn from a study of CD8 T cells in ankylosing spondylitis. Study-wide results and caveats: Characteristic of ankylosing spondylitis blood, it appeared, was a TCR beta motif comprising several highly homologous variants. Reports say disease-linked clones showed up significantly more in matched ankylosing spondylitis synovial fluid.

The sequenced material came from blood, either unsorted or a sorted T cell fraction (not recorded which). The receptor was derived from a male donor with ankylosing spondylitis.

The DNA for the CDR3 is TGTGCCAGCAGTTTAGTGGGGGCCGGGGGGAATCAGCCCCAGCATTTT. Protein: CASSLVGAGGNQPQHF. This sequence joins TRBV27 and TRBJ1-5; possible D gene TRBD1, 6 bases. Germline values: CDR1 MNHEY, CDR2 SMNVEV (reference sequence). The CDR3 covers 16 residues. Trimming cost V 2 bases and J 4 bases, with 15 bases left between them.